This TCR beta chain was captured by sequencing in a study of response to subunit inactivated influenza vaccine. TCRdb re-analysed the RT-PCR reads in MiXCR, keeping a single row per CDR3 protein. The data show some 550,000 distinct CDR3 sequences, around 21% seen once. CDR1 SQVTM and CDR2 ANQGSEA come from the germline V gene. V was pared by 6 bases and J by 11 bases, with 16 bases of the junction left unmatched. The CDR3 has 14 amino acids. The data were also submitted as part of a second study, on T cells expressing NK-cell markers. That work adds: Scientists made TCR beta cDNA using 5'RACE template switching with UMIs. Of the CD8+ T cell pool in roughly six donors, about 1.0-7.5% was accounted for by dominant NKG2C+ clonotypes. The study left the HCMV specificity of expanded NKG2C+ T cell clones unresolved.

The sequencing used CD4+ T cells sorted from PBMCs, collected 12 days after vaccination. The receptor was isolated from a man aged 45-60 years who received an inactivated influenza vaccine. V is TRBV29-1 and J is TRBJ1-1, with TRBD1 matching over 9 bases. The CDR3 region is CSVTTGDRVQVAFF. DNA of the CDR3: TGCAGCGTCACCACAGGGGACAGGGTTCAAGTTGCTTTCTTT.